This TCR beta chain emerged from a study of blood T cell repertoires in COVID-19 (dated by TCRdb to 2020 to 2022). Notes on the research overall: Collaborator samples came from the United States, Italy and Spain and covered acute and convalescent phases of COVID-19. The material from the prospective study consisted of cDNA or gDNA derived from T cells, B-cell-depleted T cells, or PBMCs. Deeply sampled blood TCRbeta repertoires from subjects exposed to, actively infected with, or recovered from COVID-19 were included in the dataset. The repertoires were released in a freely available public database meant as a resource for research on the immune response to SARS-CoV-2. The samples were drawn from two sources: the first 160 participants of the ongoing ImmuneRACE study, and 1,254 subjects contributed by 6 global collaborators. The sample metadata nearly always contained a de-identified subject ID, COVID-19 status, age in years and sex. HLA class I and class II types, where available, came from metadata supplied by the sample provider rather than from assay-based typing. Beyond this particular receptor, the publication reports: The quantity of clinical and demographic metadata differed by source and by participant and was supplied without curation.

This clone was picked up one time. Its antigen is unknown. Per-base qualities were not stored, and no clone one base away is much larger. Trimming takes 6 bases off V and 1 base off J; junction bases not matched to a gene: 8. In the germline V gene, CDR1 corresponds to SGHAT and CDR2 to FQNNGV. The CDR3, cysteine through phenylalanine, is 15 amino acids long. The retained sequence is limited to the CDR3, 45 bases, with the frame set at the first base. TCRbeta CDR3 regions were amplified from genomic DNA by means of the immunoSEQ Assay, a bias-controlled multiplex PCR. As for the authors' bioinformatics: Within the assay, amplification of reference gene primers was used to estimate how many nucleated cells each sample contained. To quantify the absolute abundance of each unique TCRbeta CDR3 rearrangement, sequence reads were collapsed and filtered. Productive Simpson clonality was computed per sample as the square root of Simpson's diversity index over productive rearrangements. TCRdb limited this immuneACCESS table to in-frame rearrangements with V and J called. A share of clones is missing; checked studies link under half to unresolved V genes, and the rest is unexplained. That table gives V, J and clone size, and the DNA gave D and trimming. The sample table lists about 200,000 clones, roughly 80% of them with a count of one. The ten largest clones represent 20% of the sample.

Whole blood was collected in K2EDTA tubes by collaborating institutions according to the institutions' own protocols. For TCRbeta analysis, collaborator samples were shipped as frozen whole blood, as isolated PBMCs, or as DNA extracted from either sample type. The specimen sequenced was peripheral blood. The sequence links TRBV11-2 to TRBJ1-1; 7 nucleotides in the junction match TRBD1. The receptor's source is a human donor in a cohort sampled during active COVID-19. The DNA sequence is as follows: TGTGCCAGCAGACCGACCGGGACAGAGAACACTGAAGCTTTCTTT. It translates as CASRPTGTENTEAFF.